This TCR beta chain was observed in a study of cytomegalovirus exposure and HLA in healthy donors. The V end lost 3 bases, the J end lost 6 bases, and 11 bases lay between the germline ends. CDR1 and CDR2 from the germline V gene are SSHAT and FNYEAQ (reference sequence). This CDR3 contains 14 residues. PCR amplification relied on 60 Vbeta primers (plus 13 Jbeta primers). Sequenced by immunoSEQ multiplex PCR; TCRdb stores in-frame clones only, minus some. Counted here are about 160,000 clones, about 80% occurring once; the ten biggest clones make up approximately 4.5%. The rearrangement links TRBV7-7 to TRBJ2-2; weak D call: TRBD2 (6 bases). Sequencing used PBMCs. The TCR comes from a man aged 25 to 40 in good health and CMV-seronegative. Here the CDR3 DNA reads TGTGCCAGCAGCTTGGGGGAGGTGTCCGGGGAGCTGTTTTTT. Amino acid sequence: CASSLGEVSGELFF.